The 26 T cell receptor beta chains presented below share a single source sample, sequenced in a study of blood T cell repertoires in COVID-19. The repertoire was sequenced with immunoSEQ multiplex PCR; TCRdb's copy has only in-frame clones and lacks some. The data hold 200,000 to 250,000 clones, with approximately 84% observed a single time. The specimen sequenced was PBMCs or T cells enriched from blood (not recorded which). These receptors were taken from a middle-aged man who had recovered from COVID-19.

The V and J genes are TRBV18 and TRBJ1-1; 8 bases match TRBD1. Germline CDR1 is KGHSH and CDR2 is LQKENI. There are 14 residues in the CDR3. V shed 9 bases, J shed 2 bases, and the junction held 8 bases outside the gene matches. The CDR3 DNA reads TGTGCCAGTCCCCCCGGGACAGGTAACACTGAAGCTTTCTTT. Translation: CASPPGTGNTEAFF.

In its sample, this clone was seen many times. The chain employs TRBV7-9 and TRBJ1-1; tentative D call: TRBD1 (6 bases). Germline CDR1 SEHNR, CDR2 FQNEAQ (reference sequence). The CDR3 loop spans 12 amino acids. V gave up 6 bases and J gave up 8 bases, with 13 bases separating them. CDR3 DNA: TGTGCCAGCAGACAGGGACCTCCGGAAGCTTTCTTT. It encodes CASRQGPPEAFF.

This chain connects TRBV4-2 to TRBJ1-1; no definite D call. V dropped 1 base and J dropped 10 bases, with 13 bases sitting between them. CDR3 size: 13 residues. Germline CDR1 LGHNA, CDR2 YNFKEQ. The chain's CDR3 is CASSQVSREGAFF. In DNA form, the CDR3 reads TGTGCCAGCAGCCAAGTCTCCCGGGAGGGAGCTTTCTTT.

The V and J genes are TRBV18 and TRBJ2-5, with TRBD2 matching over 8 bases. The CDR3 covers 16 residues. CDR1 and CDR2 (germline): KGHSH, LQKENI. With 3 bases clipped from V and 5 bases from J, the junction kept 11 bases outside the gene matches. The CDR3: CASSPRARSGGETQYF. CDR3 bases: TGTGCCAGCTCACCCCGGGCTCGTTCGGGAGGGGAGACCCAGTACTTC.

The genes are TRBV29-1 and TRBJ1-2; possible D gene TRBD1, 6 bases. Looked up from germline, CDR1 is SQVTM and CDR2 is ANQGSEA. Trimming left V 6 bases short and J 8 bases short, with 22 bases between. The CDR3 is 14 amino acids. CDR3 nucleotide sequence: TGCAGCGTGGGGGCCCCCGACCCGCCTAAAGGCTACACCTTC. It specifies CSVGAPDPPKGYTF.

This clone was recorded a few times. The CDR3 nucleotides are TGTGCCAGCAGCCCGGACAGGGGCTATGGCTACACCTTC. It translates to CASSPDRGYGYTF. The V and J genes are TRBV7-3 and TRBJ1-2; 9 bases line up with TRBD1. The germline CDR1 and CDR2 sequences are SGHTA and FQGTGA. V lost 5 bases to trimming and J lost 4 bases; unmatched junction nucleotides: 2. The CDR3 sequence is 13 residues long.

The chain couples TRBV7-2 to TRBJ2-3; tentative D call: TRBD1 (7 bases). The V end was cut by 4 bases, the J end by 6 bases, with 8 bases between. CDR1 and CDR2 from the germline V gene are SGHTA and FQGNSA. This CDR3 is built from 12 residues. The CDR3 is CASSSGGDTQYF. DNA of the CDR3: TGTGCCAGCAGCTCAGGGGGGGATACGCAGTATTTT.

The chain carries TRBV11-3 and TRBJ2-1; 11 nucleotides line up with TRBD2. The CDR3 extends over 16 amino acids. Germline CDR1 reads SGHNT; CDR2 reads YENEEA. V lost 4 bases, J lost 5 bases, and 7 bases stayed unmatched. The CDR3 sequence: CASSSGTSGRDNEQFF. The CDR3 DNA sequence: TGTGCCAGCAGCTCCGGAACTAGCGGGAGAGACAATGAGCAGTTCTTC.

CDR3 protein: CASSELAGGPMAQYF. Written as DNA, the CDR3 is TGTGCCAGCAGCGAACTAGCGGGAGGGCCCATGGCCCAGTACTTC. V is TRBV27 and J is TRBJ2-5; the match to TRBD2 covers 13 bases. Trimming removed 6 bases from V and 9 bases from J; junction bases left unmatched: 10. The germline gives CDR1 MNHEY, CDR2 SMNVEV (reference sequence). The CDR3 has 15 residues.

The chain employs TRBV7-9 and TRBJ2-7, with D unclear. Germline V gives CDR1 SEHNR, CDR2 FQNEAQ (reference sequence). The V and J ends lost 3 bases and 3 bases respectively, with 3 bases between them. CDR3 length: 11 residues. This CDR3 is CASSFNYEQYF. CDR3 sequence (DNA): TGTGCCAGCAGCTTCAACTACGAGCAGTACTTC.

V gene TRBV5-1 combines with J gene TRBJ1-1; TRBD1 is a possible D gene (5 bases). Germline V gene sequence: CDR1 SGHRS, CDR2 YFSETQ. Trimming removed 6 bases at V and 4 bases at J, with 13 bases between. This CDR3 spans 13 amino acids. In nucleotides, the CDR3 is TGCGCCAGCACCATTTCCGGGGGCACTGAAGCTTTCTTT. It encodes CASTISGGTEAFF.

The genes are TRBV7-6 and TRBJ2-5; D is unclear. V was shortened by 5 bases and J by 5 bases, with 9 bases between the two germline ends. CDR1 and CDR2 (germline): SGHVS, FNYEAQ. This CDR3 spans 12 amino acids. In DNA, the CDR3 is TGTGCCAGCAGCACTAACCTGGAGACCCAGTACTTC. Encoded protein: CASSTNLETQYF. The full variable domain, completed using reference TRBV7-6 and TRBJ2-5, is GAGVSQSPRYKVTKRGQDVALRCDPISGHVSLYWYRQALGQGPEFLTYFNYEAQQDKSGLPNDRFSAERPEGSISTLTIQRTEQRDSAMYRCASSTNLETQYFGPGTRLLVL.

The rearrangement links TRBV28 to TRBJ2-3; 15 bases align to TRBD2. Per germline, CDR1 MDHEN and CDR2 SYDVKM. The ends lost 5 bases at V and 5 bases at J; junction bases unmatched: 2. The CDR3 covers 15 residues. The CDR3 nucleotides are TGTGCCAGCAGTAGGGGACTAGCGGGGGGAGATACGCAGTATTTT. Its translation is CASSRGLAGGDTQYF. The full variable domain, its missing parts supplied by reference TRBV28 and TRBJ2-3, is DVKVTQSSRYLVKRTGEKVFLECVQDMDHENMFWYRQDPGLGLRLIYFSYDVKMKEKGDIPEGYSVSREKKERFSLILESASTNQTSMYLCASSRGLAGGDTQYFGPGTRLTVL.

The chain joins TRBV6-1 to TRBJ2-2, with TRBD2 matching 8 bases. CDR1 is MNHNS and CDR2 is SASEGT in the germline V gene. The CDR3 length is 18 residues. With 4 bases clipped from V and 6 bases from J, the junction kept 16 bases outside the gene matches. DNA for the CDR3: TGTGCCAGCAGTGGTCTCGGAGGCCAGCGGGAGTCTCCCGGGGAGCTGTTTTTT. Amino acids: CASSGLGGQRESPGELFF.

The CDR3 here is CASRQKPGTSTYEQYF. CDR3 sequence (DNA): TGTGCCAGCAGACAGAAACCCGGGACTAGCACCTACGAGCAGTACTTC. V gene TRBV27 combines with J gene TRBJ2-7, with TRBD2 matching 9 bases. V was pared by 6 bases and J by 2 bases, with 11 bases of the junction left unmatched. The CDR3 length is 16 residues. Germline V CDR1 and CDR2: MNHEY, SMNVEV (reference sequence).

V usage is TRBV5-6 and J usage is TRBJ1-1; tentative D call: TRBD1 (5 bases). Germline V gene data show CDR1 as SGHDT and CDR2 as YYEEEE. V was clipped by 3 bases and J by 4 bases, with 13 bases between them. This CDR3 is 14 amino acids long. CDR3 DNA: TGTGCCAGCAGCTCCATCGTGGGGGGCACTGAAGCTTTCTTT. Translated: CASSSIVGGTEAFF.

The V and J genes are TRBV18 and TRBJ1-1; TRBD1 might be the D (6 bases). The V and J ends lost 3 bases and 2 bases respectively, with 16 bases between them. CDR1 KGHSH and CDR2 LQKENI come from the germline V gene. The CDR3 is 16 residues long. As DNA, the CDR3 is TGTGCCAGCTCACCGGGGTTAGCCAGGGGTAACACTGAAGCTTTCTTT. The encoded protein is CASSPGLARGNTEAFF. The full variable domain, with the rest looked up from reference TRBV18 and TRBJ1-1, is NAGVMQNPRHLVRRRGQEARLRCSPMKGHSHVYWYRQLPEEGLKFMVYLQKENIIDESGMPKERFSAEFPKEGPSILRIQQVVRGDSAAYFCASSPGLARGNTEAFFGQGTRLTVV.

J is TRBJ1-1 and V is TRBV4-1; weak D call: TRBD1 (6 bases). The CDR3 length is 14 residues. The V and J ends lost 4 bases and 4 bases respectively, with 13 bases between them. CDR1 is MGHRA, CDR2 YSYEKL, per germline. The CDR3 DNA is TGCGCCAGCAGCCGCGCAGGGGTTGGCACTGAAGCTTTCTTT. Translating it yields CASSRAGVGTEAFF.

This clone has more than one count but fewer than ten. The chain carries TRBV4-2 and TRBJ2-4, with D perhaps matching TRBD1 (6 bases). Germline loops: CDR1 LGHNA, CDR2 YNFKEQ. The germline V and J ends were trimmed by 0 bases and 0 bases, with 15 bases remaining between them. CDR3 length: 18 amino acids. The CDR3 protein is CASSQEGAHPLAKNIQYF. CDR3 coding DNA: TGTGCCAGCAGCCAAGAGGGGGCGCATCCACTAGCCAAAAACATTCAGTACTTC.

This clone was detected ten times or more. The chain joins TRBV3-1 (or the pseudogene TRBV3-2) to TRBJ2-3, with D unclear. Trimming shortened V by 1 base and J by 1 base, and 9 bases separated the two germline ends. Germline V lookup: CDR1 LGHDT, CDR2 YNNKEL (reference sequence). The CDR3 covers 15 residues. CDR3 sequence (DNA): TGTGCCAGCAGCCAAGGCCCGGTTGGCACAGATACGCAGTATTTT. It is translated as CASSQGPVGTDTQYF.

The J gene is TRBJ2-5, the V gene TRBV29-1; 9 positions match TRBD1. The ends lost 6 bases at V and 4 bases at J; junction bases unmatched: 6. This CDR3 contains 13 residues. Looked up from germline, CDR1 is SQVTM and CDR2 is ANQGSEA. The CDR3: CSVGQGRGETQYF. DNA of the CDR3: TGCAGCGTCGGACAGGGGAGAGGAGAGACCCAGTACTTC.

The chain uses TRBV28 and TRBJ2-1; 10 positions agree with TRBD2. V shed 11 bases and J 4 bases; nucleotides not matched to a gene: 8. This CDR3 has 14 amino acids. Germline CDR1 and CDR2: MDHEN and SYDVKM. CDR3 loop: CAGASSGGYNEQFF. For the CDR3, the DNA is TGTGCCGGAGCGTCTAGCGGGGGTTACAATGAGCAGTTCTTC.

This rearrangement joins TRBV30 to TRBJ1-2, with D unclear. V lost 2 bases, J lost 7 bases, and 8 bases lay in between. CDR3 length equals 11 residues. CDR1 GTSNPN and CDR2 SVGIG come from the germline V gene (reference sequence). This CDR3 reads CAWSLTRGYTF. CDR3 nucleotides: TGTGCCTGGAGTTTGACTCGTGGCTACACCTTC. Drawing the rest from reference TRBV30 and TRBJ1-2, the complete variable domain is SQTIHQWPATLVQPVGSPLSLECTVEGTSNPNLYWYRQAAGRGLQLLFYSVGIGQISSEVPQNLSASRPQDRQFILSSKKLLLSDSGFYLCAWSLTRGYTFGSGTRLTVV.

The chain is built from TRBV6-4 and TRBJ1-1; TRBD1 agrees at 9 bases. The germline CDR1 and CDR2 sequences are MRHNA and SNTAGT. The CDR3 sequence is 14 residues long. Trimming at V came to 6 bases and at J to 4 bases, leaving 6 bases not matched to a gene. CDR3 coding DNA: TGTGCCAGCAGCCAAGACAGGGGGAGCACTGAAGCTTTCTTT. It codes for CASSQDRGSTEAFF.

For the CDR3, the DNA is TGTGCCAGCAGATCCCCAGGGGATGACACTGAAGCTTTCTTT. This sequence encodes CASRSPGDDTEAFF. The chain carries TRBV28 and TRBJ1-1; tentatively, D is TRBD1 (6 bases). In germline, CDR1 is MDHEN, CDR2 SYDVKM. The length of the CDR3 is 14 residues. The V gene lost 6 bases and the J gene lost 3 bases, with 14 bases spanning the gap.

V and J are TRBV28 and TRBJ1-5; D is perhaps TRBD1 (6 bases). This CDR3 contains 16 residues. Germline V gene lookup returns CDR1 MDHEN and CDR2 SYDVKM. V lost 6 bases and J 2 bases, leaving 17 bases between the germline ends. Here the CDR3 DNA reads TGTGCCAGCAGCCGGGCACAGGGAAGGGGCAATCAGCCCCAGCATTTT. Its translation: CASSRAQGRGNQPQHF.